The 5 T cell receptor beta chains presented below share a single source sample, sequenced in a study of blood T cell repertoires in COVID-19. TCRdb's copy holds only in-frame clones and misses some; the assay was immunoSEQ multiplex PCR. The table has 150,000 to 200,000 clones, over 70% seen once; the top ten hold approximately 11%. The source material was PBMCs or T cells enriched from blood (not recorded which). All receptors derive from a man aged 45-65 years who had recovered from COVID-19.

The chain combines TRBV5-1 with TRBJ1-5; D is perhaps TRBD1 (6 bases). The germline V and J ends were trimmed by 4 bases and 2 bases, with 10 bases remaining between them. Germline V gives CDR1 SGHRS, CDR2 YFSETQ. CDR3 size: 14 residues. The CDR3 reads CASSQGFGNQPQHF. DNA of the CDR3: TGCGCCAGCAGCCAGGGGTTTGGCAATCAGCCCCAGCATTTT.

The genes are TRBV29-1 and TRBJ2-1, with a tentative D call TRBD1 (5 bases). This CDR3 comprises 15 residues. V was cut by 4 bases and J by 8 bases, with 21 bases left in between. The germline V gene encodes CDR1 SQVTM and CDR2 ANQGSEA. The DNA of the CDR3 is TGCAGCGTTGTAAGGGTGGGGTTTGGGGCGGATGAGCAGTTCTTC. Protein sequence: CSVVRVGFGADEQFF.

This chain uses TRBV9 with TRBJ2-1, with 7 bases fitting TRBD1. Trimming cost V 4 bases and J 5 bases; bases outside gene matches: 9. Germline assignment: CDR1 SGDLS and CDR2 YYNGEE. The CDR3 loop spans 15 amino acids. The CDR3 reads CASSRTGVDHNEQFF. The CDR3 DNA reads TGTGCCAGCAGCCGAACAGGGGTGGACCACAATGAGCAGTTCTTC. Variable domain in full (rest from reference TRBV9 and TRBJ2-1): DSGVTQTPKHLITATGQRVTLRCSPRSGDLSVYWYQQSLDQGLQFLIQYYNGEERAKGNILERFSAQQFPDLHSELNLSSLELGDSALYFCASSRTGVDHNEQFFGPGTRLTVL.

The genes are TRBV9 and TRBJ1-1, with 9 bases lining up with TRBD1. This CDR3 contains 18 residues. Losses at the gene ends were 4 bases for V and 1 base for J; bases not matched to a gene: 14. Germline-derived CDR1 and CDR2 are SGDLS and YYNGEE. The chain's CDR3 is CASSREPEPGQGNTEAFF. The DNA for the CDR3 is TGTGCCAGCAGCCGCGAACCTGAGCCGGGACAGGGGAACACTGAAGCTTTCTTT.

This clone has just one count. This chain joins TRBV19 and TRBJ1-6; D ambiguous. Trimming stripped 6 bases from V and 2 bases from J, with 11 bases between. Germline assignment: CDR1 LNHDA and CDR2 SQIVND (reference sequence). The CDR3 is 15 residues long. The CDR3 is CASRKGGTYNSPLHF. DNA for the CDR3: TGTGCCAGTAGGAAGGGAGGGACCTATAATTCACCCCTCCACTTT.